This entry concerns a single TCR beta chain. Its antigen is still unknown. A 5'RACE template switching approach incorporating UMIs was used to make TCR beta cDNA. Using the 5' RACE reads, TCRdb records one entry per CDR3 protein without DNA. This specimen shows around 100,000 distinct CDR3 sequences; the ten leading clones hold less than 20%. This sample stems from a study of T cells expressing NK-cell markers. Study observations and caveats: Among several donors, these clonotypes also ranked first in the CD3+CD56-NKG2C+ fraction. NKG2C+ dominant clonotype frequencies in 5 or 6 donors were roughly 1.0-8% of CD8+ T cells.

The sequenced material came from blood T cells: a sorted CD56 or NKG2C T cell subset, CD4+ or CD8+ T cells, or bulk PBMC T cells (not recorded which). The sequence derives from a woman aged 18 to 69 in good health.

CDR3 residues: CASSLRVSSGANVLTF. The gene calls are TRBV12-3 or TRBV12-4 and TRBJ2-6. This CDR3 spans 16 amino acids.